Included here is one TCR beta chain sequence, with context. CDR1 and CDR2 from the germline V gene are MGHRA and YSYEKL. V trimming: 5 bases; J trimming: 5 bases; junction bases outside the gene matches: 19. The CDR3 has 18 amino acids. The sample comes from a study of OX40 agonist ivuxolimab in advanced cancers. Study-level background: Every patient in dose escalation had hepatocellular carcinoma, melanoma, renal cell or head and neck cancer. Antecedent anti-PD-1, anti-PD-L1 or anti-CTLA-4 therapy was permissible, with roughly 40% having received some.

The repertoire was sequenced with immunoSEQ multiplex PCR; TCRdb's copy has only in-frame clones and lacks some. Here the sample spans about 38,000 clones, about 74% being singletons. This receptor was identified in an adult with an advanced solid tumor such as melanoma, head and neck, liver or kidney cancer. Sequencing used CD4+ or CD8+ T cells sorted from blood, obtained in a trial of the OX40 agonist ivuxolimab. This rearrangement joins TRBV4-1 to TRBJ2-7; 9 bases align to TRBD1. CDR3 sequence: CASSWVGRGTGPNDEQYF. Written as DNA, the CDR3 is TGCGCCAGCAGCTGGGTGGGAAGGGGGACAGGGCCCAACGACGAGCAGTACTTC.